One and the same sample provided the 28 T cell receptor beta chains below, sequenced in a study of cytomegalovirus exposure and HLA in healthy donors. PCR was performed using 60 Vbeta and 13 Jbeta primers. Sequenced by immunoSEQ multiplex PCR; TCRdb stores in-frame clones only, minus some. The sample shows some 270,000 clones, 80% to 95% of them seen only once. Sequencing was carried out using PBMCs. The source is a girl aged 2-10 years in good health and CMV-seronegative.

CDR3 sequence reads: CASSSKTGGQAGELFF. The DNA of the CDR3 is TGTGCCAGCAGTTCCAAGACAGGGGGACAAGCCGGGGAGCTGTTTTTT. V gene TRBV6-5 combines with J gene TRBJ2-2; 9 nucleotides match TRBD1. This CDR3 is 16 amino acids long. Losses at the gene ends were 4 bases for V and 6 bases for J; bases not matched to a gene: 9. Germline V gene lookup returns CDR1 MNHEY and CDR2 SVGAGI.

The chain carries TRBV10-2 and TRBJ2-2, with TRBD2 matching over 10 bases. Unmatched junction bases numbered 11, after V lost 3 bases and J lost 4 bases. The CDR3 totals 18 residues. Germline V lookup: CDR1 WSHSY, CDR2 SAAADI. CDR3 residues: CASSDLLAGPSGTGELFF. In DNA form, the CDR3 reads TGCGCCAGCAGTGATTTACTAGCGGGGCCGTCTGGCACCGGGGAGCTGTTTTTT.

The chain is built from TRBV11-2 and TRBJ2-5; D may be TRBD1 (5 bases). Trimming took 0 bases from V and 4 from J, leaving 6 bases between them. The CDR3 has 13 amino acids. Germline CDR1 reads SGHAT; CDR2 reads FQNNGV. CDR3 loop: CASSLDRAETQYF. The CDR3 bases are TGTGCCAGCAGCTTAGACAGGGCAGAGACCCAGTACTTC.

The chain recombines TRBV4-1 with TRBJ2-1; 7 bases align to TRBD2. Germline V gene lookup returns CDR1 MGHRA and CDR2 YSYEKL. The CDR3 is 19 residues long. V lost 0 bases and J lost 8; bases outside the gene matches: 19. The DNA for the CDR3 is TGCGCCAGCAGCCAAGAGGCCCCTCAGACTAGCAGTCTACGCGATGAGCAGTTCTTC. This sequence encodes CASSQEAPQTSSLRDEQFF.

This sequence joins TRBV14 and TRBJ2-1; TRBD1 agrees at 8 bases. The V gene's germline CDR1 is SGHDN and CDR2 FVKESK. CDR3 length: 17 residues. V shed 3 bases and J 8 bases; nucleotides not matched to a gene: 15. In nucleotides, the CDR3 is TGTGCCAGCAGCCACCTCATAACAGGGGGAGGCATAGATGAGCAGTTCTTC. It codes for CASSHLITGGGIDEQFF.

The chain joins TRBV29-1 to TRBJ2-7; 7 bases map to TRBD2. Germline lookup yields CDR1 SQVTM and CDR2 ANQGSEA. J was trimmed by 7 bases and V by 6 bases; bases with no gene match: 9. This CDR3 comprises 12 residues. The CDR3, as DNA: TGCAGCGTGCCCGGGACTACTGGAGAGCAGTACTTC. Its translation: CSVPGTTGEQYF.

The chain links TRBV10-3 to TRBJ1-2, with 8 bases lining up with TRBD1. The germline CDR1 and CDR2 sequences are ENHRY and SYGVKD. Germline trimming cut 8 bases from V and 4 bases from J; bases unmatched to any gene: 15. The CDR3 extends over 16 amino acids. In nucleotides, the CDR3 is TGTGCCATCGGCAGAGACAGGGGCCGTCTAGGCTATGGCTACACCTTC. This translates into CAIGRDRGRLGYGYTF.

This clone was seen just once. The chain recombines TRBV4-1 with TRBJ1-5; 11 bases are a match to TRBD1. Germline assignment: CDR1 MGHRA and CDR2 YSYEKL. The CDR3 covers 16 residues. V lost 3 bases to trimming and J lost 2 bases; unmatched junction nucleotides: 3. CDR3 nucleotides: TGCGCCAGCAGCCAGTGGACAGGGGGCTGCAATCAGCCCCAGCATTTT. This encodes CASSQWTGGCNQPQHF.

The rearrangement links TRBV4-1 to TRBJ1-5, with TRBD1 matching 10 bases. V shed 0 bases and J 5 bases; nucleotides not matched to a gene: 13. Looked up from germline, CDR1 is MGHRA and CDR2 is YSYEKL. The CDR3 sequence is 19 residues long. CDR3 bases: TGCGCCAGCAGCCAAGATCTGATTGCGGGACAGGGGAATTATCAGCCCCAGCATTTT. Encoded protein: CASSQDLIAGQGNYQPQHF.

The rearrangement uses TRBV10-2 and TRBJ2-5, with a tentative D call TRBD2 (6 bases). Trimming took 0 bases from V and 11 from J, leaving 13 bases between them. CDR1 is WSHSY and CDR2 is SAAADI in the germline V gene. The CDR3 spans 13 residues. CDR3 residues: CASSESRAGEQYF. As DNA, the CDR3 is TGCGCCAGCAGTGAGTCGAGAGCGGGTGAGCAGTACTTC.

This sequence joins TRBV9 and TRBJ1-2; no firm D call. V was cut by 0 bases and J by 4 bases, with 13 bases left in between. The germline V gene has CDR1 SGDLS and CDR2 YYNGEE. The CDR3 consists of 15 residues. DNA for the CDR3: TGTGCCAGCAGCGTAGAATCGGGGTTTGGCTATGGCTACACCTTC. It codes for CASSVESGFGYGYTF.

The CDR3 sequence is CASSQFRVLYNEQFF. The CDR3 bases are TGTGCCAGCAGCCAATTTCGCGTACTCTACAATGAGCAGTTCTTC. The chain carries TRBV14 and TRBJ2-1; D gene unclear. Germline CDR1 and CDR2: SGHDN and FVKESK. V lost 2 bases to trimming and J lost 3 bases, with 11 bases between them. The CDR3 covers 15 residues.

V and J are TRBV6-6 and TRBJ2-7; 7 bases are shared with TRBD2. Germline CDR1 and CDR2: MNHNY and SVGAGI (reference sequence). Trimming took 6 bases from V and 7 from J; bases not matched to a gene: 15. This CDR3 is 15 amino acids long. CDR3 DNA: TGTGCCAGCAGCCCAGGGACTACCCGTCAAAAAGAGCAGTACTTC. Protein: CASSPGTTRQKEQYF.

The chain is built from TRBV5-1 and TRBJ2-3, with 8 bases lining up with TRBD2. V lost 3 bases, J lost 5 bases, and 2 bases stayed unmatched. The CDR3 contains 13 residues. Per germline, CDR1 SGHRS and CDR2 YFSETQ. CDR3: CASSSGGEDTQYF. The CDR3 region has the DNA TGCGCCAGCAGCTCGGGGGGGGAAGATACGCAGTATTTT.

The chain employs TRBV11-3 and TRBJ2-3, with D perhaps TRBD2 (5 bases). V was cut by 3 bases and J by 5 bases, with 12 bases left in between. Germline CDR1 is SGHNT and CDR2 is YENEEA. The CDR3 extends over 14 amino acids. Here the CDR3 reads CASSFSGSGDTQYF. The DNA for the CDR3 is TGTGCCAGCAGCTTTAGTGGAAGCGGAGATACGCAGTATTTT.

The chain has TRBV9 and TRBJ2-7, with a weak D call TRBD1 (5 bases). V was trimmed by 3 bases and J by 2 bases, leaving 15 bases between them. This CDR3 comprises 15 residues. Looked up from germline, CDR1 is SGDLS and CDR2 is YYNGEE. CDR3 region: CASSAHRGNAYEQYF. CDR3 coding DNA: TGTGCCAGCAGCGCCCATAGGGGTAACGCCTACGAGCAGTACTTC. Drawing the rest from reference TRBV9 and TRBJ2-7, the complete variable domain is DSGVTQTPKHLITATGQRVTLRCSPRSGDLSVYWYQQSLDQGLQFLIQYYNGEERAKGNILERFSAQQFPDLHSELNLSSLELGDSALYFCASSAHRGNAYEQYFGPGTRLTVT.

The V gene is TRBV6-1, the J gene TRBJ2-7; a possible D gene is TRBD1 (6 bases). The ends were cut back, 7 bases at V and 9 bases at J, with 13 bases in the middle. CDR1 and CDR2 from the germline V gene are MNHNS and SASEGT. The CDR3 is 11 amino acids. The CDR3, as DNA: TGTGCCAGCACCGGACAGATCGGGCAGTACTTC. It codes for CASTGQIGQYF.

The CDR3 here is CASSFRQGNYEQYF. CDR3 sequence (DNA): TGTGCCAGCAGCTTCCGACAGGGAAACTACGAGCAGTACTTC. The genes are TRBV7-8 and TRBJ2-7; 7 bases match TRBD1. The CDR3 is made up of 14 amino acids. Germline trimming cut 3 bases from V and 3 bases from J; bases unmatched to any gene: 5. Germline V CDR1 and CDR2: SGHVS, FQNEAQ.

Only one count was recorded for this clone. The chain uses TRBV6-5 and TRBJ1-2; D is ambiguous. The CDR3 has 12 residues. V was trimmed by 5 bases and J by 4 bases, leaving 8 bases between them. Looked up from germline, CDR1 is MNHEY and CDR2 is SVGAGI. CDR3 nucleotide sequence: TGTGCCAGCAGTCAGGATCTCTATGGCTACACCTTC. This gives the protein CASSQDLYGYTF.

This sequence joins TRBV5-1 and TRBJ2-2; D gene ambiguous. This CDR3 has 17 residues. Trimming shortened V by 0 bases and J by 4 bases, and 16 bases separated the two germline ends. In germline, CDR1 is SGHRS, CDR2 YFSETQ. DNA of the CDR3: TGCGCCAGCAGCTTGGGTTGGGCGTCCATTCCCACCGGGGAGCTGTTTTTT. This codes for CASSLGWASIPTGELFF.

The chain is built from TRBV4-1 and TRBJ1-1; D gene uncertain. CDR1 and CDR2 from the germline V gene are MGHRA and YSYEKL. V dropped 1 base and J dropped 0 bases, with 9 bases sitting between them. The CDR3 is made up of 15 amino acids. As DNA, the CDR3 is TGCGCCAGCAGCCAAGGCGGGCAGTTGAACACTGAAGCTTTCTTT. Its protein product is CASSQGGQLNTEAFF.

This chain joins TRBV11-2 and TRBJ1-1, with 7 bases matching TRBD1. This CDR3 spans 15 amino acids. CDR1 SGHAT and CDR2 FQNNGV come from the germline V gene. With 5 bases clipped from V and 3 bases from J, the junction kept 9 bases outside the gene matches. In nucleotides, the CDR3 is TGTGCCAGCAGCGCACCCGGACAGGCCTACACTGAAGCTTTCTTT. Its translation: CASSAPGQAYTEAFF.

DNA for the CDR3: TGTGCCAGCAGCTTAGTGGGCGTCAACACAGATACGCAGTATTTT. It is translated as CASSLVGVNTDTQYF. The chain joins TRBV11-2 to TRBJ2-3; D call uncertain. Per germline, CDR1 SGHAT and CDR2 FQNNGV. Trimming stripped 1 base from V and 2 bases from J, with 10 bases between. The CDR3 is 15 residues long.

V usage is TRBV7-9 and J usage is TRBJ1-4; possible D gene TRBD1, 5 bases. The CDR3 sequence is 14 residues long. Looked up from germline, CDR1 is SEHNR and CDR2 is FQNEAQ (reference sequence). The V and J ends lost 4 bases and 1 base respectively, with 7 bases between them. CDR3 protein: CASSSRGTNEKLFF. CDR3 nucleotide sequence: TGTGCCAGCAGCTCTAGGGGAACTAATGAAAAACTGTTTTTT.

This rearrangement joins TRBV2 to TRBJ1-1; 7 nucleotides match TRBD1. J gave up 1 base and V 4 bases, and 3 bases lay outside the gene matches. Germline loops: CDR1 SNHLY, CDR2 FYNNEI. This CDR3 is 14 amino acids long. CDR3 sequence reads: CASSGRQGNTEAFF. DNA of the CDR3: TGTGCCAGCAGTGGGAGACAGGGGAACACTGAAGCTTTCTTT.

The chain employs TRBV7-9 and TRBJ1-2; no reliable D call. This CDR3 comprises 13 residues. Germline CDR1 SEHNR, CDR2 FQNEAQ (reference sequence). Deletions cut 1 base from V and 6 bases from J, with 9 bases between. CDR3 DNA: TGTGCCAGCAGCTTAGGGGAGACGGATGGCTACACCTTC. Translated: CASSLGETDGYTF.

The genes are TRBV28 and TRBJ2-1; D remains ambiguous. V was clipped by 4 bases and J by 3 bases, with 10 bases between them. Germline V gives CDR1 MDHEN, CDR2 SYDVKM. CDR3 length: 14 amino acids. CDR3 amino acids: CASSSRTGYNEQFF. Here the CDR3 DNA reads TGTGCCAGCAGTTCACGCACTGGCTACAATGAGCAGTTCTTC.

This chain uses TRBV9 with TRBJ1-1, with TRBD1 matching 12 bases. The CDR3 is 15 residues long. Germline lookup yields CDR1 SGDLS and CDR2 YYNGEE. V was pared by 3 bases and J by 8 bases, with 8 bases of the junction left unmatched. The CDR3, as DNA: TGTGCCAGCAGCGAACAACCGGGACAGGGGGCAGAAGCTTTCTTT. Translating it yields CASSEQPGQGAEAFF.